This T cell receptor beta chain was retrieved from a study of shared clonotypes between healthy human individuals. Study overall: Samples came from a couple of female and a few male donors aged 18 to 49.

CD45RO negativity and positive selection for CCR7 defined naive CD8 cells, a population that excluded terminally differentiated effector memory CD45RA+ cells. General study results and limits: The rarefaction results pointed to incomplete sorted-subset sequencing despite large depth. As a rule, naive subsets had a larger estimated richness than memory subsets.

This CDR3 region has 17 residues. Trimming cost V 2 bases and J 1 base; bases outside gene matches: 10. The germline gives CDR1 ENHRY, CDR2 SYGVKD. As to this clone: Antigen specificity is unknown.

Sequencing was at deep level. Data came from immunoSEQ multiplex PCR; TCRdb stores just in-frame clones and leaves some out. The table includes hundreds of thousands of clones, about 96% detected once. The chain recombines TRBV10-3 with TRBJ2-7; 8 bases align to TRBD1. This clonotype was obtained from a woman aged 25 to 39 in good health. Sequencing input: naive CD8+ T cells sorted from blood. The DNA of the CDR3 is TGTGCCATCAGTGAGAGTCTGACAGGGGAAATTTCCTACGAGCAGTACTTC. Its translation is CAISESLTGEISYEQYF.